What follows are 11 T cell receptor beta chains derived from one specimen sequenced in a study of spatial heterogeneity in lung cancer. General study results and limits: Tumor mutation counts were tracked by expanded intratumoral alpha and beta TCR counts.

MiXCR, run by TCRdb on the 5' RACE reads, gives a single entry per CDR3 protein. This table has 20,000 to 30,000 distinct CDR3 sequences, roughly 8.3% appearing once. Noted time point: sample taken at primary tumor resection. No antigen has been identified for these receptors. Sequenced material: lung tumor tissue, taken at surgery. These receptor sequences come from a male donor with early-stage non-small cell lung cancer.

In its sample, this clonotype was seen a few times. The chain carries TRBV12-3 or TRBV12-4 and TRBJ1-5; TRBD1 matches 7 bases. After removal of 6 bases from V and 4 bases from J, the junction contained 3 bases not matched to a gene. The CDR3 is 13 amino acids. CDR3 in amino acids: CASRQGGNQPQHF. The CDR3 nucleotides read TGTGCCAGCAGGCAGGGGGGGAATCAGCCCCAGCATTTT.

This clonotype was observed many times. This chain links TRBV7-2 with TRBJ2-1; no definite D call. Germline-derived CDR1 and CDR2 are SGHTA and FQGNSA. V dropped 5 bases and J dropped 11 bases, with 10 bases sitting between them. The CDR3 sequence is 11 residues long. The DNA for the CDR3 is TGTGCCAGCAGCCCGTCGTCGAAGCAGTTCTTC. This encodes CASSPSSKQFF.

Concerning this clonotype: A read error may account for a junction end that differs from germline. V and J are TRBV3-1 and TRBJ2-5; no firm D call. Per germline, CDR1 LGHDT and CDR2 YNNKEL (reference sequence). The CDR3 loop spans 12 amino acids. The chain's CDR3 is CVSSQNTETQYF. The CDR3 region has the DNA TGTGTCAGCAGCCAGAATACGGAGACCCAGTACTTC.

This clonotype was observed at least ten times. The chain joins TRBV5-1 to TRBJ1-1; D is uncertain. Trimming left V 0 bases short and J 6 bases short, with 9 bases between. Per the germline V gene, CDR1 is SGHRS and CDR2 is YFSETQ. The length of the CDR3 is 13 residues. In nucleotides, the CDR3 is TGCGCCAGCAGCTTGGGGTTGGCAGCTGAAGCTTTCTTT. Protein sequence: CASSLGLAAEAFF.

This clonotype has at least ten counts. V usage is TRBV7-2 and J usage is TRBJ2-7, with 7 bases lining up with TRBD1. The CDR3 covers 13 residues. CDR1 SGHTA and CDR2 FQGNSA come from the germline V gene. V was clipped by 5 bases and J by 2 bases; unmatched bases: 3. CDR3 protein: CASSSQGAYEQYF. In DNA form, the CDR3 reads TGTGCCAGCAGCAGTCAGGGGGCCTACGAGCAGTACTTC.

This clonotype is labeled medium-sized. The chain recombines TRBV5-1 with TRBJ2-7, with D possibly matching TRBD1 (5 bases). The V end lost 1 base, the J end lost 3 bases, and 8 bases lay between the germline ends. This CDR3 comprises 13 residues. Germline lookup yields CDR1 SGHRS and CDR2 YFSETQ. This CDR3 is CASSLWTRYEQYF. Here the CDR3 DNA reads TGCGCCAGCAGCTTGTGGACACGCTACGAGCAGTACTTC. Filled out from reference TRBV5-1 and TRBJ2-7, the complete variable domain reads KAGVTQTPRYLIKTRGQQVTLSCSPISGHRSVSWYQQTPGQGLQFLFEYFSETQRNKGNFPGRFSGRQFSNSRSEMNVSTLELGDSALYLCASSLWTRYEQYFGPGTRLTVT.

This clonotype has ten or more counts. The chain is built from TRBV9 and TRBJ2-7; 7 bases align to TRBD2. This CDR3 region has 16 residues. Germline V CDR1 and CDR2: SGDLS, YYNGEE. Trimming took 4 bases from V and 3 from J; bases not matched to a gene: 13. In DNA, the CDR3 is TGTGCCAGCAGCCCCGCGGGGGACCGGGGAGACTACGAGCAGTACTTC. Translation gives CASSPAGDRGDYEQYF.

This clonotype has a count of ten or more. This chain links TRBV7-2 with TRBJ1-1; no clear D gene. V was cut by 2 bases and J by 5 bases, with 9 bases left in between. Germline V gives CDR1 SGHTA, CDR2 FQGNSA. The CDR3 totals 13 residues. The CDR3 DNA reads as TGTGCCAGCAGCTTATGGTCCCAGACTGAAGCTTTCTTT. It encodes CASSLWSQTEAFF.

This clonotype appeared many times. This chain connects TRBV5-6 to TRBJ2-1, with D perhaps TRBD2 (5 bases). The CDR3 has 15 residues. CDR1 SGHDT and CDR2 YYEEEE come from the germline V gene. V lost 2 bases, J lost 0 bases, and 9 bases lay in between. CDR3 nucleotide sequence: TGTGCCAGCAGCTTTAGCGCCACCTCCTACAATGAGCAGTTCTTC. It encodes CASSFSATSYNEQFF.

The genes are TRBV12-3 or TRBV12-4 and TRBJ2-1; weak D call: TRBD1 (6 bases). The CDR3 loop spans 16 amino acids. The V and J ends lost 10 bases and 10 bases respectively, with 29 bases between them. The DNA for the CDR3 is TGTGCCACCGCCGTCTGGACAGACCTGGGATTTACCGAGCAGTTCTTC. Its translation is CATAVWTDLGFTEQFF.

This clonotype was found many times. The chain combines TRBV14 with TRBJ1-2, with 8 nucleotides matching TRBD1. CDR3 length equals 15 residues. V lost 4 bases to trimming and J lost 7 bases; unmatched junction nucleotides: 11. Germline CDR1 SGHDN, CDR2 FVKESK. CDR3 amino acids: CASSRQGATTIGYTF. CDR3 nucleotide sequence: TGTGCCAGCAGCCGTCAGGGGGCGACTACTATTGGCTACACCTTC. The complete variable domain, with remaining parts taken from reference TRBV14 and TRBJ1-2, reads EAGVTQFPSHSVIEKGQTVTLRCDPISGHDNLYWYRRVMGKEIKFLLHFVKESKQDESGMPNNRFLAERTGGTYSTLKVQPAELEDSGVYFCASSRQGATTIGYTFGSGTRLTVV.